Below, 2 T cell receptor beta chains from the same sample are listed, as sequenced in a study of T-cell reconstitution after alpha-beta-depleted transplantation in children. It was with unique molecular identifiers that the TCRbeta library was prepared. TCRdb independently ran MiXCR on the PCR reads; one entry per CDR3 protein. This sample has about 690,000 distinct CDR3 sequences, with 16% found just once. Sequencing was performed on PBMCs from the stem cell graft donor, taken from the stem cell graft. The receptors derive from a human donor who donated a stem cell graft to a child with acute myeloid leukemia.

The V and J genes are TRBV27 and TRBJ2-5; D is unclear. V dropped 2 bases and J dropped 5 bases, with 9 bases sitting between them. Per the germline V gene, CDR1 is MNHEY and CDR2 is SMNVEV (reference sequence). This CDR3 region has 13 residues. The CDR3 loop is CASSLAPRETQYF. The DNA of the CDR3 is TGTGCCAGCAGTTTAGCCCCGAGGGAGACCCAGTACTTC.

The chain uses TRBV6-1 and TRBJ1-1, with D unresolved. Trimming pared 8 bases from V and 0 bases from J, leaving 10 bases between. The CDR3 loop spans 13 amino acids. Germline V gene lookup returns CDR1 MNHNS and CDR2 SASEGT. CDR3 coding DNA: TGTGCCAGCGGCGGACGGCTGAACACTGAAGCTTTCTTT. Residues: CASGGRLNTEAFF.